This entry describes one T cell receptor (beta chain). The CDR3 extends over 15 amino acids. Germline V gene lookup returns CDR1 SEHNR and CDR2 FQNEAQ (reference sequence). Deletions cut 2 bases from V and 0 bases from J, with 8 bases between. This PCR relied on a set of 60 Vbeta primers and 13 Jbeta primers. Profiling relied on immunoSEQ multiplex PCR, and the TCRdb table lists in-frame clones only, not all of them. There are about 190,000 clones in the sample; 84% occur only once, and about 2.6% lies in the top ten. The data originate from a study of cytomegalovirus exposure and HLA in healthy donors.

This TCR derives from a woman aged 45-65 years in good health and CMV-seropositive. The rearrangement links TRBV7-9 to TRBJ1-3; D gene unclear. The specimen was PBMCs. The CDR3 nucleotides read TGTGCCAGCAGCTTAACCCTAGGCTCTGGAAACACCATATATTTT. Its protein product is CASSLTLGSGNTIYF.